The 32 T cell receptor beta chains below all came from one sample that was sequenced in a study of Ad26.COV2.S vaccination and SARS-CoV-2 variants listed by TCRdb under 2021. In light of the paper, this sample's treatment or condition label describes: 15 to 20 received Ad26.COV2.S at low or high dose, single or two shots; a few received placebo; per-sample allocation not given. For vaccine and placebo recipients, repertoires were sequenced using samples collected on day 63 after the first injection. The library came from the immunoSEQ multiplex PCR assay. Not all clones reach the TCRdb copy of this immuneACCESS table, which keeps in-frame sequences only. Checked studies attribute under half of the gap to unresolved V genes and leave the rest unexplained. Counted in this sample were hundreds of thousands of clones; around 90% of them appeared once. Clones ranked in the top ten supply around 6.1% of the sample.

Here the sequenced sample was peripheral blood, taken in a trial of Ad26.COV2.S vaccine versus placebo. Receptors were obtained from a person between 18 and 60 years old who received the Ad26.COV2.S COVID-19 vaccine or a placebo.

J is TRBJ1-2 and V is TRBV7-9; 8 bases are a match to TRBD1. Germline assignment: CDR1 SEHNR and CDR2 FQNEAQ (reference sequence). The CDR3 is 14 amino acids. V was clipped by 6 bases and J by 4 bases; unmatched bases: 7. In nucleotides, the CDR3 is TGTGCCAGCAGAGGTACGGGACAGGTCTATGGCTACACCTTC. This gives the protein CASRGTGQVYGYTF.

The chain carries TRBV15 and TRBJ2-1; TRBD2 aligns across 8 bases. V dropped 7 bases and J dropped 2; count of bases not matched to a gene: 7. The CDR3 is 15 residues long. Germline V gene sequence: CDR1 LNHNV, CDR2 YYDKDF (reference sequence). The CDR3 nucleotides are TGTGCCACCACGATGAGCGGGAGCCCCTACAATGAGCAGTTCTTC. Translation: CATTMSGSPYNEQFF. The entire variable domain, with the rest obtained from reference TRBV15 and TRBJ2-1, is as follows: DAMVIQNPRYQVTQFGKPVTLSCSQTLNHNVMYWYQQKSSQAPKLLFHYYDKDFNNEADTPDNFQSRRPNTSFCFLDIRSPGLGDTAMYLCATTMSGSPYNEQFFGPGTRLTVL.

The rearrangement joins TRBV6-6 to TRBJ2-4, with D tentatively TRBD1 or TRBD2 (5 bases each). V lost 6 bases and J lost 5, with 11 bases in between. CDR1 and CDR2 from the germline V gene are MNHNY and SVGAGI (reference sequence). This CDR3 is built from 13 residues. The CDR3 DNA is TGTGCCAGCAGATCGGGACGGGAAAACATTCAGTACTTC. This sequence encodes CASRSGRENIQYF.

A single count supports this clone. This sequence joins TRBV19 and TRBJ1-5; 7 bases map to TRBD1. Per the germline V gene, CDR1 is LNHDA and CDR2 is SQIVND (reference sequence). The J segment lost 6 bases and the V segment lost 2 bases, leaving 7 bases of the junction unmatched. The CDR3 is 15 amino acids. The CDR3 region is CASSIRQGRSQPQHF. In nucleotides, the CDR3 is TGTGCCAGTAGTATACGACAGGGTCGAAGTCAGCCCCAGCATTTT.

The chain has TRBV7-2 and TRBJ2-2, with a possible D match to TRBD1 (7 bases). This CDR3 spans 15 amino acids. Germline V lookup: CDR1 SGHTA, CDR2 FQGNSA. Trimming took 1 base from V and 6 from J, leaving 12 bases between them. The CDR3 DNA sequence: TGTGCCAGCAGCTTAGGCAGGGGGGAAGCCGGGGAGCTGTTTTTT. This codes for CASSLGRGEAGELFF.

The V gene is TRBV4-2, the J gene TRBJ1-3, with D hard to call. Germline values: CDR1 LGHNA, CDR2 YNFKEQ. The germline V and J ends were trimmed by 0 bases and 1 base, with 19 bases remaining between them. The CDR3 loop spans 19 amino acids. CDR3 sequence (DNA): TGTGCCAGCAGCCAAGAAAGATGGGAGGGATCCGGATCTGGAAACACCATATATTTT. Translated: CASSQERWEGSGSGNTIYF.

This clone was recorded only once. The chain employs TRBV5-4 and TRBJ2-5; D is unclear. CDR3 size: 13 residues. The V gene's germline CDR1 is SGHNT and CDR2 YYREEE (reference sequence). V shed 3 bases and J shed 6 bases, with 12 bases lying between them. This chain's CDR3 is CASSWNLEKTQYF. CDR3 nucleotides: TGTGCCAGCAGCTGGAACTTGGAAAAGACCCAGTACTTC.

The chain recombines TRBV4-3 with TRBJ1-4; D is possibly TRBD1 (5 bases). With 1 base removed from V and 0 bases from J, the gap between germline ends came to 15 bases. Germline CDR1 and CDR2: LGHNA and YSLEER. The CDR3 is 18 residues long. CDR3 coding DNA: TGCGCCAGCAGCCAAGCGGGGCCTGGACGGACAACTAATGAAAAACTGTTTTTT. It translates to CASSQAGPGRTTNEKLFF.

This clone has only one observation. The chain joins TRBV6-5 to TRBJ2-7; the D call may be TRBD1 or TRBD2 (6 bases each). This CDR3 has 14 residues. Trimming stripped 6 bases from V and 1 base from J, with 13 bases between. Germline assignment: CDR1 MNHEY and CDR2 SVGAGI. CDR3: CASRGGGLSYEQYF. The CDR3 nucleotides are TGTGCCAGCAGAGGTGGGGGGCTATCCTACGAGCAGTACTTC.

The chain links TRBV6-2 or TRBV6-3 to TRBJ2-2; the D gene is possibly TRBD2 (5 bases). The CDR3 is 14 residues long. CDR1 is MNHEY and CDR2 is SVGEGT in the germline V gene. Trimming pared 8 bases from V and 0 bases from J, leaving 10 bases between. The CDR3 loop is CASRRTSNTGELFF. The DNA of the CDR3 is TGTGCCAGCCGCCGGACTTCGAACACCGGGGAGCTGTTTTTT.

The gene calls are TRBV25-1 and TRBJ1-2, with D possibly being TRBD1 (5 bases). CDR1 and CDR2 from the germline V gene are MGHDK and SYGVNS. The CDR3 extends over 13 amino acids. The V gene lost 1 base and the J gene lost 8 bases, with 11 bases spanning the gap. The CDR3 protein is CASSEFRGWGYTF. CDR3 coding DNA: TGTGCCAGCAGTGAATTTCGGGGGTGGGGCTACACCTTC.

Regarding this clone: Within the sample, other DNA sequences also encode this same CDR3. The chain joins TRBV3-1 (or the pseudogene TRBV3-2) to TRBJ1-1, with D hard to call. Trimming cost V 6 bases and J 6 bases, with 8 bases left between them. CDR1 and CDR2 (germline): LGHDT, YNNKEL (reference sequence). The length of the CDR3 is 11 residues. This CDR3 is CASSRASEAFF. The CDR3 DNA is TGTGCCAGCAGTAGGGCTTCTGAAGCTTTCTTT.

The chain has TRBV2 and TRBJ2-1; the D gene is possibly TRBD1 (6 bases). Trimming shortened V by 2 bases and J by 3 bases, and 11 bases separated the two germline ends. The germline CDR1 and CDR2 sequences are SNHLY and FYNNEI. This CDR3 spans 15 amino acids. The CDR3 coding sequence is TGTGCCAGCAGTGAACTCCAGGGGCGCTACAATGAGCAGTTCTTC. This codes for CASSELQGRYNEQFF.

The chain employs TRBV14 and TRBJ2-1, with 9 bases matching TRBD2. This CDR3 contains 17 residues. Per the germline V gene, CDR1 is SGHDN and CDR2 is FVKESK. V shed 2 bases, J shed 4 bases, and the junction held 9 bases outside the gene matches. CDR3 protein: CASSQQREDRTYNEQFF. DNA of the CDR3: TGTGCCAGCAGCCAACAGCGGGAGGATCGGACGTACAATGAGCAGTTCTTC. The complete variable domain, with remaining parts taken from reference TRBV14 and TRBJ2-1, reads EAGVTQFPSHSVIEKGQTVTLRCDPISGHDNLYWYRRVMGKEIKFLLHFVKESKQDESGMPNNRFLAERTGGTYSTLKVQPAELEDSGVYFCASSQQREDRTYNEQFFGPGTRLTVL.

V is TRBV5-1 and J is TRBJ2-3; 7 nucleotides match TRBD2. Trimming took 4 bases from V and 3 from J; bases not matched to a gene: 2. Germline-derived CDR1 and CDR2 are SGHRS and YFSETQ. The CDR3 runs 13 residues. The CDR3 DNA sequence: TGCGCCAGCAGCCCGGGGGGAACAGATACGCAGTATTTT. It yields the protein CASSPGGTDTQYF.

The genes are TRBV2 and TRBJ2-5; 7 bases line up with TRBD1. This CDR3 is built from 13 residues. Germline V gene sequence: CDR1 SNHLY, CDR2 FYNNEI. Trimming cost V 6 bases and J 2 bases; bases outside gene matches: 3. The CDR3 region is CASRRGQQETQYF. The CDR3 DNA follows: TGTGCCAGCAGGAGGGGACAGCAAGAGACCCAGTACTTC.

This chain uses TRBV2 with TRBJ2-7; 9 bases match TRBD1. V dropped 7 bases and J dropped 7; count of bases not matched to a gene: 14. There are 15 residues in the CDR3. Per germline, CDR1 SNHLY and CDR2 FYNNEI. The CDR3 region has the DNA TGTGCCAGCACCCTGGGGGTGGAGACAGGGGGAGAGCAGTACTTC. As protein: CASTLGVETGGEQYF.

The rearrangement links TRBV15 to TRBJ1-1; possible D gene TRBD1, 5 bases. Germline CDR1 reads LNHNV; CDR2 reads YYDKDF (reference sequence). V shed 1 base and J shed 0 bases, with 15 bases lying between them. CDR3 length: 17 amino acids. The CDR3 region has the DNA TGTGCCACCAGCAGAGGGTGGGGGACCTCAATGAACACTGAAGCTTTCTTT. Amino acids: CATSRGWGTSMNTEAFF.

V is TRBV4-2 and J is TRBJ1-1; 7 nucleotides align to TRBD1. The CDR3 spans 16 residues. Trimming took 6 bases from V and 3 from J; bases not matched to a gene: 13. The V gene's germline CDR1 is LGHNA and CDR2 YNFKEQ. The CDR3 reads CASSPRDRTRDTEAFF. The CDR3 DNA is TGTGCCAGCAGTCCACGGGACAGAACCAGGGACACTGAAGCTTTCTTT.

V usage is TRBV27 and J usage is TRBJ2-7; 8 bases match TRBD1. Germline CDR1 is MNHEY and CDR2 is SMNVEV (reference sequence). CDR3 size: 18 residues. V shed 5 bases, J shed 2 bases, and the junction held 17 bases outside the gene matches. CDR3 bases: TGTGCCAGCAGTCATCCCCTGCTCCGGGACAGGTCAACCTACGAGCAGTACTTC. Translation gives CASSHPLLRDRSTYEQYF.

The rearrangement joins TRBV18 to TRBJ1-1, with a weak D call TRBD1 (6 bases). V dropped 6 bases and J dropped 1 base, with 18 bases sitting between them. Germline CDR1 and CDR2: KGHSH and LQKENI. The CDR3 length is 16 residues. This CDR3 reads CASSYRGGPGNTEAFF. DNA of the CDR3: TGTGCCAGCTCTTACCGGGGGGGGCCGGGGAACACTGAAGCTTTCTTT.

The rearrangement joins TRBV2 to TRBJ1-3; D not resolved. The CDR3 length is 17 residues. Trimming left V 5 bases short and J 0 bases short, with 17 bases between. Germline lookup yields CDR1 SNHLY and CDR2 FYNNEI. For the CDR3, the DNA is TGTGCCAGCAGTATCCCCGGCGGCGGGAGCTCTGGAAACACCATATATTTT. Encoded protein: CASSIPGGGSSGNTIYF.

This clone has only a few counts. This chain links TRBV6-4 with TRBJ2-2; no reliable D call. Trimming took 3 bases from V and 4 from J, leaving 12 bases between them. Looked up from germline, CDR1 is MRHNA and CDR2 is SNTAGT. The CDR3 spans 15 residues. The CDR3 region is CASSDSIDATGELFF. CDR3 DNA: TGTGCCAGCAGTGATTCGATCGATGCCACCGGGGAGCTGTTTTTT.

This sequence joins TRBV5-8 and TRBJ1-5; weak D call: TRBD1 (5 bases). The CDR3 contains 14 residues. Germline loops: CDR1 SGHTS, CDR2 YDEGEE. Trimming stripped 5 bases from V and 1 base from J, with 10 bases between. In DNA form, the CDR3 reads TGTGCCAGCAGGCCGAGGGGAAGCAATCAGCCCCAGCATTTT. Translation: CASRPRGSNQPQHF.

The gene calls are TRBV27 and TRBJ2-7; 16 bases agree with TRBD2. The CDR3 loop spans 17 amino acids. CDR1 MNHEY and CDR2 SMNVEV come from the germline V gene (reference sequence). V trimming: 5 bases; J trimming: 7 bases; junction bases outside the gene matches: 11. The CDR3 DNA reads as TGTGCCAGCAGTGGGACAGGGACTAGCGGGAGGGCGAGGGAGCAGTACTTC. The encoded protein is CASSGTGTSGRAREQYF.

This sequence joins TRBV6-2 or TRBV6-3 and TRBJ2-7; no reliable D call. Germline values: CDR1 MNHEY, CDR2 SVGEGT. The V gene lost 0 bases and the J gene lost 4 bases, with 16 bases spanning the gap. This CDR3 is 16 amino acids long. In nucleotides, the CDR3 is TGTGCCAGCAGTTACTCGAAGGATTTGGGCCAGTACGAGCAGTACTTC. As protein: CASSYSKDLGQYEQYF.

The chain is built from TRBV19 and TRBJ2-7; 7 bases align to TRBD1. V gave up 6 bases and J gave up 3 bases; unmatched junction bases: 8. CDR1 is LNHDA and CDR2 is SQIVND in the germline V gene (reference sequence). This CDR3 has 14 residues. Here the CDR3 DNA reads TGTGCCAGTAGGATAAGGGACAGCGACTACGAGCAGTACTTC. This translates into CASRIRDSDYEQYF.

J is TRBJ2-1 and V is TRBV6-2 or TRBV6-3; D remains unclear. The V gene lost 5 bases and the J gene lost 9 bases, with 8 bases spanning the gap. Germline lookup yields CDR1 MNHEY and CDR2 SVGEGT. The CDR3 has 11 amino acids. The CDR3: CASSLIGEQFF. For the CDR3, the DNA is TGTGCCAGCAGTCTTATAGGTGAGCAGTTCTTC.

The CDR3 loop reads CASWVAGSSYGYTF. The DNA for the CDR3 is TGTGCCAGCTGGGTCGCAGGGAGTTCCTATGGCTACACCTTC. The chain is built from TRBV28 and TRBJ1-2; D is perhaps TRBD1 (5 bases). The CDR3 is 14 amino acids. With 8 bases removed from V and 4 bases from J, the gap between germline ends came to 17 bases. Germline CDR1 MDHEN, CDR2 SYDVKM.

This clone has a single count. The chain links TRBV10-1 to TRBJ2-7; D gene unclear. Germline values: CDR1 WNHNN, CDR2 SYGVQD (reference sequence). This CDR3 contains 16 residues. Trimming stripped 2 bases from V and 0 bases from J, with 14 bases between. DNA for the CDR3: TGCGCCAGCAGTGAGGCGTATAGGGTGACCTCCTACGAGCAGTACTTC. It translates to CASSEAYRVTSYEQYF.

The chain links TRBV5-1 to TRBJ2-5; TRBD1 agrees at 8 bases. The CDR3 is 15 residues long. In germline, CDR1 is SGHRS, CDR2 YFSETQ. V was pared by 0 bases and J by 6 bases, with 7 bases of the junction left unmatched. The chain's CDR3 is CASSLAGTGLQTQYF. The DNA of the CDR3 is TGCGCCAGCAGCTTGGCCGGGACAGGATTGCAGACCCAGTACTTC.

The chain employs TRBV7-2 and TRBJ2-3, with 7 bases fitting TRBD1. The V gene end was trimmed by 5 bases and the J gene end by 5 bases; junction bases not matched to a gene: 4. The CDR3 sequence is 13 residues long. From germline, CDR1 is SGHTA and CDR2 FQGNSA. CDR3 loop: CASSKYRGDTQYF. The CDR3 nucleotides are TGTGCCAGCAGCAAATACAGGGGAGATACGCAGTATTTT.